A selection of T cell receptor beta chains follows, all from one sample in a study of blood T cell repertoires in COVID-19. This table comes from immunoSEQ multiplex PCR, and its TCRdb copy is limited to in-frame clones, with some not included. The data show about 260,000 clones, 65% to 90% seen once. Sequencing was performed on peripheral blood. These receptors all come from a human donor in a cohort sampled during active COVID-19. Each CDR3 is given without its conserved first and last residue. Each record gives: V gene, clone size, CDR3 length, J gene, CDR3 protein. Not all rows give a size; the values are once, few, many and, for expanded clones, a class.

TRBV6-5,NA,10,TRBJ2-7,ASRQGAREQY
TRBV18,NA,10,TRBJ2-5,ASSLGPETQY
TRBV5-1,once,12,TRBJ2-7,ASSRREPTYEQY
TRBV19,NA,12,TRBJ2-1,ASNPGLSYNEQF
TRBV9,NA,12,TRBJ1-2,ASSVGAGGNGYT
TRBV18,NA,14,TRBJ1-1,ASSPSMGSYGAEAF
TRBV29-1,NA,13,TRBJ2-1,SGGIGGSSYNEQF
TRBV27,NA,14,TRBJ1-2,ASSLNRDTIDYGYT
TRBV19,NA,14,TRBJ1-1,ASKVGDRAITTEAF
TRBV6-5,NA,14,TRBJ2-7,ASSYSGLSQIGEQY
TRBV27,NA,11,TRBJ2-7,ASSLSPRYEQY
TRBV19,NA,13,TRBJ2-2,ASSLAGSGTGELF
TRBV19,NA,11,TRBJ2-7,ASSIRHTGRLN
TRBV28,once,13,TRBJ1-6,ASSFSGGSMAPLH
TRBV19,once,11,TRBJ2-2,ASLPRNTGELF
TRBV11-2,NA,13,TRBJ2-1,ASSLTASAYNEQF
TRBV5-1,NA,14,TRBJ2-3,ASSLGVRTSGRGQY
TRBV5-1,once,12,TRBJ1-4,ASATGGAQEKLF
TRBV18,few,14,TRBJ2-7,ASSPQTSGSSYEQY
TRBV12-5,few,13,TRBJ2-2,ASTPGNGNTGELF
TRBV7-8,NA,14,TRBJ1-1,ASSLIIGTGGFEAF
TRBV5-1,NA,12,TRBJ2-2,ASSLDQVTGELF
TRBV12-3/TRBV12-4,NA,11,TRBJ2-7,ASSTGSSYEQY
TRBV2,NA,11,TRBJ2-5,ASSALGRETQY
TRBV4-1,NA,12,TRBJ1-5,ASSEPGQPKPQH
TRBV28,NA,11,TRBJ1-2,ASSTRATYGYT